This T cell receptor beta chain was retrieved from a study of somatic mutations in cytotoxic T cells in rheumatoid arthritis. Study background: Sorted by flow to nearly 100% purity were some V beta antibody-stained T-cell populations, including V beta1+ cells sequenced for TCRB.

Whole-study results and caveats: Patients with rheumatoid arthritis did not differ significantly from age-matched healthy controls in CD8+ T-cell clonality.

As concerns this clone: What it recognizes is unknown.

Clones were sequenced by immunoSEQ multiplex PCR, and TCRdb holds only the in-frame ones, with some missing. Seen here are around 15,000 clones, around 78% observed once, and the top ten hold roughly 8.1%. Isolating CD4+ and CD8+ cells involved positive magnetic bead selection on an AutoMACS. Their purity was then checked by flow cytometry. The sequence was collected from an adult with rheumatoid arthritis. The sequenced material came from CD8+ T cells sorted from blood.

This CDR3 reads CASSSGKGTDTQYF. Written as DNA, the CDR3 is TGTGCCAGCAGCTCGGGGAAGGGCACAGATACGCAGTATTTT. This chain uses TRBV7-9 with TRBJ2-3, with D tentatively TRBD2 (5 bases). The CDR3 runs 14 residues. The V and J ends lost 4 bases and 1 base respectively, with 9 bases between them. The V gene's germline CDR1 is SEHNR and CDR2 FQNEAQ (reference sequence).